This TCR beta chain was documented in a study of Ad26.COV2.S vaccination and SARS-CoV-2 variants. The V gene lost 6 bases and the J gene lost 7 bases, with 15 bases spanning the gap. Per the germline V gene, CDR1 is SNHLY and CDR2 is FYNNEI. The CDR3 is 13 residues long. Notes on the study in general: Total T cell responses may have been underestimated by the TCR breadth and depth analyses. Among vaccine recipients, spike-specific TCR breadth exceeded that of placebo recipients. It was reported that spike-specific CD8+ and CD4+ T cell responses were substantially broad after vaccination. Similar non-spike TCR breadth was observed in recipients of vaccine and of placebo.

Comments on this clone: Its cognate antigen is unknown.

Assay used: immunoSEQ multiplex PCR; TCRdb lists only in-frame clones, some missing. The sample yields around 140,000 clones, roughly 88% seen once. Sequenced material: peripheral blood, taken after recovery from COVID-19. The source is a human donor who had recovered from COVID-19. The chain carries TRBV2 and TRBJ1-1, with TRBD1 as a possible D gene (6 bases). DNA for the CDR3: TGTGCCAGCAGACTAACAGGGCCGGATGAAGCTTTCTTT. Protein sequence: CASRLTGPDEAFF.